A single sample gave rise to the 22 T cell receptor beta chains below, sequenced in a study of human T cells and chemical hapten exposure. From the RACE reads, TCRdb called clonotypes with MiXCR, one entry per CDR3 protein. The data contain fewer than 100,000 distinct CDR3 sequences, around 9.9% of them singletons. Sample time point: patch test 3, about 24 weeks after DPC sensitization. This sample's treatment: therapeutic diphenylcyclopropenone sensitization with weekly scalp DPC. The material sequenced was whole blood, taken in connection with sensitization to the hapten diphenylcyclopropenone (DPC). All receptors come from a woman aged 25 to 39 with alopecia areata. Some clones in this sample may be carry-over from other donors' samples.

This clonotype has ten or more counts. V and J are TRBV6-2 or TRBV6-3 and TRBJ2-7; D unclear. In germline, CDR1 is MNHEY, CDR2 SVGEGT. The CDR3 runs 11 residues. V was pared by 1 base and J by 7 bases, with 5 bases between. This CDR3 is CASSYFKEQYF. The DNA for the CDR3 is TGTGCCAGCAGTTACTTTAAGGAGCAGTACTTC.

This clonotype was detected only a few times. V is TRBV18 and J is TRBJ1-2; TRBD1 agrees at 7 bases. The CDR3 loop spans 13 amino acids. Trimming cost V 5 bases and J 5 bases; bases outside gene matches: 5. Germline values: CDR1 KGHSH, CDR2 LQKENI. Here the CDR3 DNA reads TGTGCCAGCTCAGCAGGGACAGAGTATGGCTACACCTTC. Encoded protein: CASSAGTEYGYTF.

This clonotype has ten or more counts. The V gene is TRBV20-1, the J gene TRBJ1-6; D perhaps matches TRBD1 (6 bases). Germline CDR1 is DFQATT and CDR2 is SNEGSKA (reference sequence). The CDR3 is 14 amino acids. The ends were cut back, 0 bases at V and 7 bases at J, with 10 bases in the middle. CDR3 amino acids: CSAREWTENSPLHF. The CDR3 DNA reads TGCAGTGCTAGAGAGTGGACAGAGAATTCACCCCTCCACTTT.

The chain couples TRBV6-2 or TRBV6-3 to TRBJ2-7, with no clear D. This CDR3 contains 14 residues. Germline V gene lookup returns CDR1 MNHEY and CDR2 SVGEGT. Trimming removed 0 bases at V and 1 base at J, with 7 bases between. CDR3 protein: CASSYSIVSYEQYF. The DNA for the CDR3 is TGTGCCAGCAGTTACTCGATCGTTTCCTACGAGCAGTACTTC.

This clonotype was found once. The J gene is TRBJ1-5, the V gene TRBV4-2; TRBD1 aligns across 9 bases. The length of the CDR3 is 16 residues. V lost 5 bases, J lost 3 bases, and 8 bases stayed unmatched. CDR1 is LGHNA and CDR2 is YNFKEQ in the germline V gene. This CDR3 is CASSSTDRGNNQPQHF. In DNA form, the CDR3 reads TGTGCCAGCAGCAGTACGGACAGGGGTAACAATCAGCCCCAGCATTTT.

This clonotype was seen only a few times. This rearrangement joins TRBV20-1 to TRBJ1-6, with 7 bases fitting TRBD1. The length of the CDR3 is 16 residues. With 0 bases clipped from V and 9 bases from J, the junction kept 11 bases outside the gene matches. Germline V lookup: CDR1 DFQATT, CDR2 SNEGSKA (reference sequence). CDR3 DNA sequence: TGCAGTGCTAGAGATGTACCCAGGGGGGAGATTTCACCCCTCCACTTT. Encoded protein: CSARDVPRGEISPLHF.

In this sample, this clonotype turned up a few times. The rearrangement joins TRBV7-2 to TRBJ2-5; 8 positions agree with TRBD2. CDR1 is SGHTA, CDR2 FQGNSA, per germline. CDR3 length equals 14 residues. The V segment lost 4 bases and the J segment 2 bases; nucleotides outside the gene matches: 3. The CDR3 DNA reads as TGTGCCAGCAGCTCAGTAGCGGGACAAGAGACCCAGTACTTC. It is translated as CASSSVAGQETQYF.

The chain is built from TRBV6-5 and TRBJ1-1; D perhaps matches TRBD1 (5 bases). The V end lost 6 bases, the J end lost 9 bases, and 14 bases lay between the germline ends. The CDR3 spans 12 residues. Germline V gene lookup returns CDR1 MNHEY and CDR2 SVGAGI. CDR3 amino acids: CASSRDRSKAFF. CDR3 DNA sequence: TGTGCCAGCAGCCGGGACCGTTCAAAAGCTTTCTTT.

This clonotype was recorded at least ten times. This chain connects TRBV11-1 to TRBJ2-7; D tentatively fits TRBD1 or TRBD2 (5 bases each). This CDR3 has 14 amino acids. The germline CDR1 and CDR2 sequences are SGHAT and FQDESV (reference sequence). Trimming took 5 bases from V and 3 from J, leaving 14 bases between them. The CDR3 DNA reads as TGTGCCAGCAGCAAAAAACGTGGGGGCTACGAGCAGTACGTC. Protein: CASSKKRGGYEQYV.

The CDR3 loop reads CASTPNTNTGELFF. The CDR3 coding sequence is TGTGCCAGCACCCCAAATACGAACACCGGGGAGCTGTTTTTT. The chain uses TRBV6-2 or TRBV6-3 and TRBJ2-2, with D unclear. V was clipped by 7 bases and J by 0 bases, with 9 bases between them. The length of the CDR3 is 14 residues. CDR1 is MNHEY, CDR2 SVGEGT, per germline.

This rearrangement joins TRBV4-2 to TRBJ2-3, with D uncertain. V lost 1 base, J lost 0 bases, and 11 bases lay in between. The CDR3 has 16 amino acids. Germline V gene sequence: CDR1 LGHNA, CDR2 YNFKEQ. CDR3 in DNA: TGTGCCAGCAGCCAAGGAGGTGGACCTAGCACAGATACGCAGTATTTT. This encodes CASSQGGGPSTDTQYF.

There are a few counts of this clonotype. The rearrangement joins TRBV10-3 to TRBJ2-5; D remains ambiguous. The V gene's germline CDR1 is ENHRY and CDR2 SYGVKD. Deletions cut 2 bases from V and 0 bases from J, with 4 bases between. CDR3 length equals 13 residues. The CDR3 spells CAISERDQETQYF. Here the CDR3 DNA reads TGTGCCATCAGTGAGAGGGACCAAGAGACCCAGTACTTC.

The table lists this clonotype with a few counts. V and J are TRBV13 and TRBJ2-6, with 7 bases that match TRBD1. J was trimmed by 0 bases and V by 8 bases; bases with no gene match: 7. Germline CDR1 is PRHDT and CDR2 is FYEKMQ (reference sequence). This CDR3 has 16 amino acids. CDR3 sequence (DNA): TGTGCCAGCTCCAGGACAGGCCTCTCTGGGGCCAACGTCCTGACTTTC. Translating it yields CASSRTGLSGANVLTF.

J is TRBJ2-5 and V is TRBV12-3 or TRBV12-4; no firm D call. Trimming left V 6 bases short and J 5 bases short, with 13 bases between. The CDR3 loop spans 13 amino acids. The CDR3 DNA sequence: TGTGCCAGCAGATTGGGCCCCCGGGAGACCCAGTACTTC. Amino acids: CASRLGPRETQYF.

In this sample, this clonotype turned up many times. The CDR3 loop reads CASSLETIATGANVLTF. The CDR3 DNA follows: TGTGCCAGCAGCTTGGAAACAATCGCAACTGGGGCCAACGTCCTGACTTTC. V usage is TRBV5-4 and J usage is TRBJ2-6; D is ambiguous. CDR1 and CDR2 from the germline V gene are SGHNT and YYREEE (reference sequence). The CDR3 length is 17 residues. V dropped 0 bases and J dropped 2 bases, with 12 bases sitting between them.

This clonotype occurred many times. V is TRBV6-2 or TRBV6-3 and J is TRBJ1-2; no definite D call. CDR3 length: 13 amino acids. The V gene's germline CDR1 is MNHEY and CDR2 SVGEGT. Deletions cut 7 bases from V and 5 bases from J, with 14 bases between. Here the CDR3 reads CASNEARMYGYTF. The DNA for the CDR3 is TGTGCCAGCAACGAGGCCAGGATGTATGGCTACACCTTC.

Ten or more counts support this clonotype. V and J are TRBV28 and TRBJ1-1; D not certain. CDR3 size: 14 residues. Germline-derived CDR1 and CDR2 are MDHEN and SYDVKM. V was pared by 1 base and J by 0 bases, with 6 bases between. CDR3 protein: CASSLLGMNTEAFF. The CDR3 DNA sequence: TGTGCCAGCAGTTTATTAGGCATGAACACTGAAGCTTTCTTT.

At least ten counts were recorded for this clonotype. CDR3: CASSLMASGNTEDTQYF. CDR3 DNA: TGTGCCAGCAGTTTAATGGCTAGCGGGAATACTGAAGATACGCAGTATTTT. The chain is built from TRBV12-3 or TRBV12-4 and TRBJ2-3; 9 bases match TRBD2. V trimming: 2 bases; J trimming: 5 bases; junction bases outside the gene matches: 11. The CDR3 is 17 amino acids.

This clonotype was seen many times. V and J are TRBV18 and TRBJ2-7, with no clear D. V gave up 1 base and J gave up 3 bases, with 10 bases separating them. CDR1 is KGHSH and CDR2 is LQKENI in the germline V gene. The CDR3 is 14 amino acids. The CDR3: CASSPRATDYEQYV. The DNA of the CDR3 is TGTGCCAGCTCACCACGGGCCACAGACTACGAGCAGTACGTC.

This clonotype was detected a few times. The rearrangement uses TRBV19 and TRBJ1-5; 8 bases agree with TRBD1. Trimming at V came to 4 bases and at J to 5 bases, leaving 4 bases not matched to a gene. Germline lookup yields CDR1 LNHDA and CDR2 SQIVND (reference sequence). This CDR3 comprises 14 residues. CDR3 DNA sequence: TGTGCCAGTAGTACGGGACAGGCGTATCAGCCCCAGCATTTT. Translation gives CASSTGQAYQPQHF.

This clonotype has a count of ten or more. The chain links TRBV28 to TRBJ1-2; D is ambiguous. This CDR3 has 16 residues. Trimming took off 2 bases at V and 6 bases at J, with 19 bases between the two ends. In germline, CDR1 is MDHEN, CDR2 SYDVKM. CDR3 coding DNA: TGTGCCAGCAGTTTAAGGCAGGACCCCACTGCGGATGGCTACACCTTC. Translated: CASSLRQDPTADGYTF.

J is TRBJ2-2 and V is TRBV14; the match to TRBD1 covers 9 bases. After removal of 4 bases from V and 4 bases from J, the junction contained 7 bases not matched to a gene. The germline V gene has CDR1 SGHDN and CDR2 FVKESK. The CDR3 has 16 amino acids. CDR3 residues: CASSRGTGLATGELFF. The CDR3 DNA reads as TGTGCCAGCAGCCGCGGGACAGGGCTGGCCACCGGGGAGCTGTTTTTT.